The 31 T cell receptor beta chains presented below share a single source sample, sequenced in a study of identical twins. TCRdb processed the 5' RACE reads anew with MiXCR; each CDR3 protein has one entry. The sample contains 500,000 to 550,000 distinct CDR3 sequences, roughly a fifth of which appear only once. A further study also used this sample, focusing on T cells expressing NK-cell markers.

Sequenced input: CD4+ T cells sorted from blood. The receptors shown here come from a woman aged 18-29 years in good health.

There are many counts of this clonotype. V usage is TRBV7-9 and J usage is TRBJ2-3, with D perhaps TRBD2 (5 bases). The CDR3 has 16 residues. Germline lookup yields CDR1 SEHNR and CDR2 FQNEAQ (reference sequence). V lost 3 bases and J lost 2, with 15 bases in between. CDR3: CASSLTRAALTDTQYF. In DNA, the CDR3 is TGTGCCAGCAGCTTGACGCGGGCAGCCCTCACAGATACGCAGTATTTT.

This chain connects TRBV6-1 to TRBJ1-2; 9 bases match TRBD1. CDR3 length equals 13 residues. With V trimmed by 6 bases and J by 6 bases, 5 bases remained unmatched. The germline gives CDR1 MNHNS, CDR2 SASEGT. CDR3: CASRPGQGHGYTF. The DNA of the CDR3 is TGTGCCAGCAGGCCGGGACAGGGTCATGGCTACACCTTC.

This rearrangement joins TRBV6-1 to TRBJ1-6, with D possibly TRBD1 on 5 matching bases. CDR3 size: 16 residues. CDR1 MNHNS and CDR2 SASEGT come from the germline V gene. Trimming cost V 6 bases and J 9 bases, with 21 bases left between them. The CDR3, as DNA: TGTGCCAGCAGAGACGTCTTGTGGGGCCGGGTTTCACCCCTCCACTTT. Amino acids: CASRDVLWGRVSPLHF.

The chain has TRBV18 and TRBJ2-2, with a tentative D call TRBD1 (6 bases). With 5 bases removed from V and 4 bases from J, the gap between germline ends came to 11 bases. This CDR3 contains 14 residues. Germline V CDR1 and CDR2: KGHSH, LQKENI. CDR3 sequence (DNA): TGTGCCAGCTCATGGCAGGGGATCACCGGGGAGCTGTTTTTT. Translating gives CASSWQGITGELFF.

The chain recombines TRBV5-1 with TRBJ2-3; D unclear. Germline CDR1 is SGHRS and CDR2 is YFSETQ. CDR3 length: 18 amino acids. V was pared by 0 bases and J by 2 bases, with 19 bases between. CDR3 DNA: TGCGCCAGCAGCTTGGGGGGTAGTAAGAAGGTCAACACAGATACGCAGTATTTT. It specifies CASSLGGSKKVNTDTQYF.

This clonotype was detected a few times. The V gene is TRBV12-3 or TRBV12-4, the J gene TRBJ1-5; the D gene is possibly TRBD1 (6 bases). V was shortened by 5 bases and J by 3 bases, with 17 bases between the two germline ends. This CDR3 comprises 16 residues. The chain's CDR3 is CASSQGHSPFNQPQHF. CDR3 nucleotides: TGTGCCAGCAGTCAGGGACACTCACCTTTCAATCAGCCCCAGCATTTT.

This clonotype has just a few counts. This chain joins TRBV20-1 and TRBJ2-3; unclear D gene. Deletions cut 6 bases from V and 0 bases from J, with 19 bases between. Looked up from germline, CDR1 is DFQATT and CDR2 is SNEGSKA (reference sequence). This CDR3 has 16 residues. The CDR3 sequence: CSAVGRFKSSTDTQYF. The CDR3 nucleotides read TGCAGTGCCGTAGGCCGTTTCAAATCTAGCACAGATACGCAGTATTTT.

This clonotype was seen a few times. The chain links TRBV25-1 to TRBJ1-1; 9 positions match TRBD1. Per germline, CDR1 MGHDK and CDR2 SYGVNS. CDR3 length: 16 residues. The J segment lost 0 bases and the V segment lost 3 bases, leaving 5 bases of the junction unmatched. The CDR3 DNA sequence: TGTGCCAGCAGTGACCCCGGACAGGGGATGAACACTGAAGCTTTCTTT. Amino acid sequence: CASSDPGQGMNTEAFF.

This clonotype was counted ten times or more. J is TRBJ1-3 and V is TRBV27, with TRBD1 matching 8 bases. The length of the CDR3 is 13 residues. Germline V gene data show CDR1 as MNHEY and CDR2 as SMNVEV (reference sequence). Trimming took 3 bases from V and 7 from J; bases not matched to a gene: 2. CDR3 region: CASSFDRGNTIYF. CDR3 DNA: TGTGCCAGCAGTTTCGACAGGGGCAACACCATATATTTT.

The V and J genes are TRBV12-3 or TRBV12-4 and TRBJ1-2; D not certain. Trimming shortened V by 2 bases and J by 4 bases, and 5 bases separated the two germline ends. The CDR3 runs 12 residues. CDR3 sequence: CASSLYSYGYTF. CDR3 sequence (DNA): TGTGCCAGCAGTTTATACAGCTATGGCTACACCTTC.

The sample holds one count of this clonotype. The chain carries TRBV29-1 and TRBJ2-7; 9 nucleotides align to TRBD1. V was clipped by 7 bases and J by 5 bases; unmatched bases: 12. The CDR3 covers 14 residues. Per the germline V gene, CDR1 is SQVTM and CDR2 is ANQGSEA. CDR3 region: CSGRTGTGSHEQYF. CDR3 DNA sequence: TGCAGCGGGAGGACCGGGACAGGGTCCCACGAGCAGTACTTC.

V and J are TRBV29-1 and TRBJ2-3; 9 bases align to TRBD2. Germline V gene lookup returns CDR1 SQVTM and CDR2 ANQGSEA. This CDR3 has 14 amino acids. The V gene end was trimmed by 8 bases and the J gene end by 6 bases; junction bases not matched to a gene: 12. CDR3 sequence reads: CSITVAGVTDTQYF. CDR3 DNA: TGCAGCATTACAGTAGCGGGAGTAACGGATACGCAGTATTTT.

The genes are TRBV9 and TRBJ1-2; TRBD1 matches 7 bases. Germline values: CDR1 SGDLS, CDR2 YYNGEE. This CDR3 spans 16 amino acids. Trimming cost V 5 bases and J 1 base; bases outside gene matches: 11. For the CDR3, the DNA is TGTGCCAGCAGTAAATTAGGACAGGTTGTTAACTATGGCTACACCTTC. Translation gives CASSKLGQVVNYGYTF.

This clonotype was seen more than once but under ten times. The J gene is TRBJ1-1, the V gene TRBV29-1, with a possible D match to TRBD1 (5 bases). V gave up 7 bases and J gave up 3 bases, with 15 bases separating them. There are 13 residues in the CDR3. Germline V gene lookup returns CDR1 SQVTM and CDR2 ANQGSEA. The CDR3 region is CSASSQGDTEAFF. CDR3 nucleotide sequence: TGCAGCGCCAGCTCCCAGGGCGACACTGAAGCTTTCTTT. Full variable domain (outside the CDR3, taken from reference TRBV29-1 and TRBJ1-1): SAVISQKPSRDICQRGTSLTIQCQVDSQVTMMFWYRQQPGQSLTLIATANQGSEATYESGFVIDKFPISRPNLTFSTLTVSNMSPEDSSIYLCSASSQGDTEAFFGQGTRLTVV.

In this sample, this clonotype turned up a few times. The chain recombines TRBV12-3 or TRBV12-4 with TRBJ2-3, with 8 positions matching TRBD2. V lost 7 bases, J lost 8 bases, and 11 bases stayed unmatched. The CDR3 is 14 amino acids. The CDR3, as DNA: TGTGCCAGCAACCTACTCGGGAGGGGTGGTACGCAGTATTTT. Translation: CASNLLGRGGTQYF.

The J gene is TRBJ2-7, the V gene TRBV10-3; a weak D match, TRBD1 (5 bases). Germline V gene sequence: CDR1 ENHRY, CDR2 SYGVKD. V was clipped by 0 bases and J by 2 bases, with 8 bases between them. CDR3 length: 14 residues. The CDR3 reads CAISESGRAYEQYF. In nucleotides, the CDR3 is TGTGCCATCAGTGAGTCAGGCAGGGCCTACGAGCAGTACTTC.

The chain has TRBV18 and TRBJ2-7; 15 bases fit TRBD2. V gave up 6 bases and J gave up 4 bases; unmatched junction bases: 1. CDR3 length: 14 amino acids. Germline V CDR1 and CDR2: KGHSH, LQKENI. CDR3: CASSGTSGGYEQYF. In nucleotides, the CDR3 is TGTGCCAGCTCCGGGACTAGCGGGGGGTACGAGCAGTACTTC. Drawing the rest from reference TRBV18 and TRBJ2-7, the complete variable domain is NAGVMQNPRHLVRRRGQEARLRCSPMKGHSHVYWYRQLPEEGLKFMVYLQKENIIDESGMPKERFSAEFPKEGPSILRIQQVVRGDSAAYFCASSGTSGGYEQYFGPGTRLTVT.

This clonotype was observed a handful of times. This chain connects TRBV6-5 to TRBJ1-2; D unresolved. The germline gives CDR1 MNHEY, CDR2 SVGAGI. The CDR3 has 14 amino acids. Trimming cost V 0 bases and J 5 bases, with 10 bases left between them. CDR3 protein: CASSYSRTEYGYTF. CDR3 nucleotides: TGTGCCAGCAGTTACTCAAGGACTGAATATGGCTACACCTTC.

The CDR3 loop is CASSQGWVAGNQPQHF. In DNA, the CDR3 is TGTGCCAGCAGCCAGGGTTGGGTCGCGGGGAATCAGCCCCAGCATTTT. The V and J genes are TRBV3-1 and TRBJ1-5; D is ambiguous. Germline V gives CDR1 LGHDT, CDR2 YNNKEL (reference sequence). The CDR3 covers 16 residues. V dropped 3 bases and J dropped 4 bases, with 16 bases sitting between them.

The chain links TRBV9 to TRBJ2-1, with 11 nucleotides matching TRBD2. CDR3 length: 14 amino acids. J was trimmed by 5 bases and V by 3 bases; bases with no gene match: 1. Per the germline V gene, CDR1 is SGDLS and CDR2 is YYNGEE. The CDR3 region has the DNA TGTGCCAGCAGCGCGGGACTAGCGGACAATGAGCAGTTCTTC. Its translation is CASSAGLADNEQFF.

The chain joins TRBV27 to TRBJ2-7; D is uncertain. CDR1 and CDR2 (germline): MNHEY, SMNVEV (reference sequence). This CDR3 contains 13 residues. Trimming stripped 1 base from V and 4 bases from J, with 8 bases between. In DNA form, the CDR3 reads TGTGCCAGCAGTTTATACGGTCCTTACGAGCAGTACTTC. This sequence encodes CASSLYGPYEQYF.

There are a few counts of this clonotype. V is TRBV10-3 and J is TRBJ2-5; no clear D gene. The CDR3 loop spans 13 amino acids. CDR1 is ENHRY and CDR2 is SYGVKD in the germline V gene. The CDR3 DNA follows: TGTGCTACTGTACCAGCCTACCAAGAGACCCAGTACTTC. Translating it yields CATVPAYQETQYF.

This clonotype was recorded a few times. This chain connects TRBV20-1 to TRBJ2-2; 9 nucleotides align to TRBD2. Germline V CDR1 and CDR2: DFQATT, SNEGSKA (reference sequence). CDR3 size: 14 residues. The V and J ends lost 5 bases and 3 bases, in that order; junction bases with no gene match: 4. CDR3 sequence: CSAASGMDTGELFF. CDR3 coding DNA: TGCAGTGCTGCTAGCGGGATGGACACCGGGGAGCTGTTTTTT.

V and J are TRBV24-1 and TRBJ2-1; TRBD1 aligns across 10 bases. The CDR3 has 17 residues. The ends lost 3 bases at V and 12 bases at J; junction bases unmatched: 16. Germline values: CDR1 KGHDR, CDR2 SFDVKD. CDR3 nucleotide sequence: TGTGCCACCAGTGATGGCTTGGGACAGGGGTCCGGGGGGGGGCAGTTCTTC. Translating it yields CATSDGLGQGSGGGQFF.

The table lists this clonotype with many counts. The chain uses TRBV2 and TRBJ1-1; the D is unclear. The CDR3 runs 13 residues. The V and J ends lost 6 bases and 0 bases respectively, with 8 bases between them. Germline lookup yields CDR1 SNHLY and CDR2 FYNNEI. Written as DNA, the CDR3 is TGTGCCAGCAGGACGACACTGAACACTGAAGCTTTCTTT. Protein sequence: CASRTTLNTEAFF.

The rearrangement links TRBV7-1 to TRBJ2-7, with 8 bases that match TRBD2. TRBV7-1 is marked as an open reading frame, function uncertain. The V and J ends lost 5 bases and 5 bases, in that order; junction bases with no gene match: 14. The CDR3 is 16 amino acids. The CDR3 is CASSPGTRLRIHEQYF. CDR3 bases: TGTGCCAGCAGCCCCGGGACTAGGTTGAGGATCCACGAGCAGTACTTC.

This clonotype was counted a few times. V usage is TRBV6-1 and J usage is TRBJ1-6, with 7 bases fitting TRBD1. Germline V gene data show CDR1 as MNHNS and CDR2 as SASEGT. V gave up 8 bases and J gave up 6 bases; unmatched junction bases: 13. This CDR3 is built from 16 residues. CDR3 DNA: TGTGCCAGCGCATTAAAAGGGGGCGTAGGTAATTCACCCCTCCACTTT. Its translation is CASALKGGVGNSPLHF.

There are a few counts of this clonotype. The gene calls are TRBV30 and TRBJ2-5; 9 nucleotides line up with TRBD2. The junction had 4 bases not matched to a gene; V was cut back by 4 bases and J by 7 bases. CDR1 is GTSNPN and CDR2 is SVGIG in the germline V gene (reference sequence). The CDR3 sequence is 12 residues long. The DNA of the CDR3 is TGTGCCTGGACTAGCGGGATATCGACCCAGTACTTC. Protein: CAWTSGISTQYF.

V usage is TRBV20-1 and J usage is TRBJ2-1; D might be TRBD2 (5 bases). V dropped 6 bases and J dropped 2 bases, with 17 bases sitting between them. Germline CDR1 DFQATT, CDR2 SNEGSKA (reference sequence). There are 15 residues in the CDR3. For the CDR3, the DNA is TGCAGTGCGACAACCCTGAGCGGAACCTACAATGAGCAGTTCTTC. Encoded protein: CSATTLSGTYNEQFF.

This chain connects TRBV12-3 or TRBV12-4 to TRBJ2-7, with 9 positions matching TRBD1. Trimming took 5 bases from V and 7 from J; bases not matched to a gene: 15. There are 16 residues in the CDR3. The CDR3 nucleotides read TGTGCCAGCAGTCTGGCCCGCACAGGGGGCGCGGGAGAGCAGTACTTC. Translation gives CASSLARTGGAGEQYF.

The table lists this clonotype with a few counts. The CDR3 DNA sequence: TGCAGTGCTAGTAAGACTGCAGATACGCAGTATTTT. Translation gives CSASKTADTQYF. The chain employs TRBV20-1 and TRBJ2-3; no firm D call. Germline CDR1 is DFQATT and CDR2 is SNEGSKA (reference sequence). V was shortened by 3 bases and J by 4 bases, with 8 bases between the two germline ends. CDR3 length: 12 amino acids.